The entry below describes one T cell receptor beta chain. This clonotype was seen only a few times. No antigen is known for it. Base qualities were left out, and no much larger clone turns up one base away. Its CDR3 holds 14 amino acids, cysteine through phenylalanine. Only the CDR3 part of the read is kept: 42 bases, read in frame from the first base. Taken from the germline V gene, the CDR1 and CDR2 loops are WSHSY and SAAADI. V gives up 5 bases and J gives up 3 bases, and the segment between their germline ends measures 11 bases. The sample originates from a study of blood T cells in healthy people across ages (dated by TCRdb to between 2014 and 2017). Describing the broader study: Template switching captured roughly one uniquely barcoded TCR beta cDNA molecule per two T cells in model experiments. To avoid experimental bias, donors of different ages were randomly spread across the sequencing lanes. The study measured age-related changes in TCR beta repertoire diversity using deep sequencing normalized with unique cDNA molecular identifiers. Using the same blood draw, the study looked at two additional independent replicas of 1 million unique cDNA reads for two donors, one aged 18 to 30 and the other aged 80 or older. Donors were grouped into four age groups: young (average roughly 16 years), middle-aged (39), aged (62) and long-lived (approximately 82). Overall study outcomes, separate from this receptor: Compared with the aged group, more naive CD4+ T cells, fewer expanded clones and increased TCR diversity were shown by the long-lived group, suggesting age selection. Because profiling used bulk unsorted PBMCs, naive and antigen-experienced compartments could not be compared conclusively. As age increased, observed TCR beta diversity per million T cells dropped in a roughly linear way, and a significant reduction was already evident by age roughly 36. Estimates of total diversity from one million sequenced T cells were regarded as lower bounds and underestimates. Because donor CMV infection status was unknown, age-related changes in expanded clonotypes were potentially confounded. There was a strong correlation between observed TCR beta diversity and the percentage of naive T cells measured by flow cytometry.

The receptor library was made with 5' RACE. The sequencer listed for this sample is Illumina HiSeq 2500. A second PCR of roughly 6 to 11 cycles was run with a J-beta primer mix and a sample-barcoded 5' primer. A template-switch 5' adaptor carrying 12 random nucleotides introduced a unique molecular identifier onto each TCR beta cDNA molecule. At least 3 million CDR3-containing paired-end reads were obtained from each sample. First-strand cDNA was synthesized from all RNA with the Mint cDNA synthesis kit, primed by a TRBC-specific oligonucleotide. After uracil-DNA glycosylase treatment, a first 18-cycle PCR used universal primers M1SS and BC2_uni_R on all cDNA. Per the source publication's procedure: Each sample was normalized by randomly selecting 1 million high-quality reads, each carrying a distinct molecular identifier. Instead of being binned into consensus sequences, reads with shared molecular identifiers were discarded. CDR3 identification, clonotype clustering and error correction used MiTCR with a Q25 quality threshold and the strictest error-elimination algorithm. Lower-bound total TCR beta diversity was estimated with a nonparametric unseen species model using Euler transformation. The public reads were reprocessed in TCRdb via fastp at Q25 and MiXCR, keeping in-frame beta chains. One record per CDR3 amino acid sequence lists the most common genes and DNA. The authors' filters were not applied to this entry. The sample table contains fewer than 950,000 distinct CDR3 sequences; only one count was recorded for about 53% of them. Approximately 40% of the sample is held by the ten biggest clonotypes.

Donors were 35 to 40 systemically healthy Caucasian individuals from Russia aged roughly 6 to 95 years. About 9.8 milliliters of peripheral blood were drawn from each donor into EDTA-treated Vacutainer tubes. Ficoll-Paque density-gradient centrifugation was used to isolate PBMCs, with at least 6 million per sample. Trizol reagent was used to extract total RNA from PBMCs, with at least 5.5 micrograms per sample. For every donor, an aliquot of PBMCs went through flow cytometry to measure the percentages of naive CD45RAhigh/CD27high T cells. The specimen was blood. The TCR originated in a man older than 75 in good health. This sequence uses TRBV10-2 and TRBJ2-1; TRBD1 is a possible D gene, resting on 6 matching bases. The CDR3 protein is CASSLNRDYNEQFF. The base sequence is TGCGCCAGCAGTCTAAACAGGGACTACAATGAGCAGTTCTTC.